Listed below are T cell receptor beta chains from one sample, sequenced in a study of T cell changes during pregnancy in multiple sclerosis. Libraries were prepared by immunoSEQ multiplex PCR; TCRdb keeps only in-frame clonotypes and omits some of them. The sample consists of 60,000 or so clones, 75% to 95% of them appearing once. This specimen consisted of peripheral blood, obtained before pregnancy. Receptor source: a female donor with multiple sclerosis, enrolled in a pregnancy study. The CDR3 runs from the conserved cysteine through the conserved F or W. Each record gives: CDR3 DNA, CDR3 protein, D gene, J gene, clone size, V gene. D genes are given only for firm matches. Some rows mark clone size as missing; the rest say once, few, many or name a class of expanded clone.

CDR3 DNA: TGTGCCAGCAGCTTAGAAGACAGGGGCTATGGCTACACCTTC; CDR3 protein: CASSLEDRGYGYTF; D gene: TRBD1; J gene: TRBJ1-2; clone size: .; V gene: TRBV5-4
CDR3 DNA: TGTGCCAGCATAATAGCGGGGCTAAGGAGCTCCTACAATGAGCAGTTCTTC; CDR3 protein: CASIIAGLRSSYNEQFF; D gene: TRBD2; J gene: TRBJ2-1; clone size: .; V gene: TRBV2
CDR3 DNA: TGTGCCAGCAGTTTATCCTCTCAAGCAGGGGTGGGGGCTTTCTTT; CDR3 protein: CASSLSSQAGVGAFF; D gene: .; J gene: TRBJ1-1; clone size: .; V gene: TRBV27
CDR3 DNA: TGTGCCAGCAGTGGCGAAATGACAGGTTCATATGTCTACACCTTC; CDR3 protein: CASSGEMTGSYVYTF; D gene: .; J gene: TRBJ1-2; clone size: once; V gene: TRBV6-5
CDR3 DNA: TGCAGCGTCGTTTCCGGGACAGGGGGCAGCAATCAGCCCCAGCATTTT; CDR3 protein: CSVVSGTGGSNQPQHF; D gene: TRBD1; J gene: TRBJ1-5; clone size: .; V gene: TRBV29-1
CDR3 DNA: TGTGCCAGCAGTGACTCGAATGCAGGCATTTATGGCTACACCTTC; CDR3 protein: CASSDSNAGIYGYTF; D gene: .; J gene: TRBJ1-2; clone size: .; V gene: TRBV6-4
CDR3 DNA: TGTGCCAGCAGTGGGGGCCGGGACAGGGCCTACGAGCAGTACTTC; CDR3 protein: CASSGGRDRAYEQYF; D gene: TRBD1; J gene: TRBJ2-7; clone size: .; V gene: TRBV2
CDR3 DNA: TGTGCCAGCAGGGGGGAGGGGGACGAGCAGTACTTC; CDR3 protein: CASRGEGDEQYF; D gene: .; J gene: TRBJ2-7; clone size: .; V gene: TRBV9
CDR3 DNA: TGTGCCAGCAGTTACTCAGGGGGCGACCAGTACTTC; CDR3 protein: CASSYSGGDQYF; D gene: TRBD1; J gene: TRBJ2-5; clone size: .; V gene: TRBV6-5
CDR3 DNA: TGTGCCAGCTCACCACGTGGGCGCGGGACAGGGAGGGTTGACACTGAAGCTTTCTTT; CDR3 protein: CASSPRGRGTGRVDTEAFF; D gene: TRBD1; J gene: TRBJ1-1; clone size: .; V gene: TRBV18
CDR3 DNA: TGTGCCAGCAGGCCGGGGGACAGGGCACGTCAGCCCCAGCATTTT; CDR3 protein: CASRPGDRARQPQHF; D gene: TRBD1; J gene: TRBJ1-5; clone size: .; V gene: TRBV2
CDR3 DNA: TGTGCCAGCAGCTTAGAGGGGACAGGCGTAAACACTGAAGCTTTCTTT; CDR3 protein: CASSLEGTGVNTEAFF; D gene: TRBD1; J gene: TRBJ1-1; clone size: .; V gene: TRBV11-3
CDR3 DNA: TGTGCCTGGGGAGGACGGAATTACCAAGAGACCCAGTACTTC; CDR3 protein: CAWGGRNYQETQYF; D gene: .; J gene: TRBJ2-5; clone size: .; V gene: TRBV30
CDR3 DNA: TGTGCCAGCAGCTTAAACCGCCTTGGGGGGGAAGGCTATGGCTACACCTTC; CDR3 protein: CASSLNRLGGEGYGYTF; D gene: .; J gene: TRBJ1-2; clone size: .; V gene: TRBV7-2
CDR3 DNA: TGTGCCAGCAGACCCCAGGGTGGCGAGCAGTACTTC; CDR3 protein: CASRPQGGEQYF; D gene: .; J gene: TRBJ2-7; clone size: .; V gene: TRBV2
CDR3 DNA: TGTGCCAGCAGCTTCACCAGGGGAGGCACAGATACGCAGTATTTT; CDR3 protein: CASSFTRGGTDTQYF; D gene: .; J gene: TRBJ2-3; clone size: .; V gene: TRBV7-2
CDR3 DNA: TGTGCCAGTAGTATAGAGGGCCTGGCCAAAAACATTCAGTACTTC; CDR3 protein: CASSIEGLAKNIQYF; D gene: .; J gene: TRBJ2-4; clone size: .; V gene: TRBV19
CDR3 DNA: TGTGCCAGCTCGTACGATAACTCCTATGGCTACACCTTC; CDR3 protein: CASSYDNSYGYTF; D gene: .; J gene: TRBJ1-2; clone size: .; V gene: TRBV18
CDR3 DNA: TGTGCCAGCAGTTACTCATCCGCGTACGAGCAGTACTTC; CDR3 protein: CASSYSSAYEQYF; D gene: .; J gene: TRBJ2-7; clone size: .; V gene: TRBV6-5
CDR3 DNA: TGTGCCAGCAGCGTAGGACCCTCCTCCCGGCAGGGAAGGATGAAGAACACTGAAGCTTTCTTT; CDR3 protein: CASSVGPSSRQGRMKNTEAFF; D gene: .; J gene: TRBJ1-1; clone size: once; V gene: TRBV9
CDR3 DNA: TGTGCCAGCAGTTCCACAGGGGCCCCTTATGGCTACACCTTC; CDR3 protein: CASSSTGAPYGYTF; D gene: TRBD1; J gene: TRBJ1-2; clone size: .; V gene: TRBV27
CDR3 DNA: TGCGCCAGCAGCCAAGTAGGGGACTATGGCTACACCTTC; CDR3 protein: CASSQVGDYGYTF; D gene: .; J gene: TRBJ1-2; clone size: .; V gene: TRBV4-1
CDR3 DNA: TGTGCCACCGCGACAGGTTTCCAAGAGACCCAGTACTTC; CDR3 protein: CATATGFQETQYF; D gene: .; J gene: TRBJ2-5; clone size: .; V gene: TRBV10-3
CDR3 DNA: TGTGCCAGCAGTCCCACAGGGAGAGGGGAAGAGACCCAGTACTTC; CDR3 protein: CASSPTGRGEETQYF; D gene: .; J gene: TRBJ2-5; clone size: .; V gene: TRBV6-5
CDR3 DNA: TGTGCCAGCAGTTACGAGTCGGCCGGGGAGCTGTTTTTT; CDR3 protein: CASSYESAGELFF; D gene: .; J gene: TRBJ2-2; clone size: .; V gene: TRBV6-5
CDR3 DNA: TGCGCCAGCAGCAGGACTAGCGGCTCCTACGAGCAGTACTTC; CDR3 protein: CASSRTSGSYEQYF; D gene: TRBD2; J gene: TRBJ2-7; clone size: .; V gene: TRBV10-2
CDR3 DNA: TGTGCCAGCAGTGACTCGCAGGGTGGGGCCAACGTCCTGACTTTC; CDR3 protein: CASSDSQGGANVLTF; D gene: .; J gene: TRBJ2-6; clone size: .; V gene: TRBV6-4
CDR3 DNA: TGTGCCAGCAGCGCCCCCCGGGACAGGGGTTATGGCTACACCTTC; CDR3 protein: CASSAPRDRGYGYTF; D gene: TRBD1; J gene: TRBJ1-2; clone size: .; V gene: TRBV7-9
CDR3 DNA: TGTGCCAGCAGCTCCAGGGGGCTGATTGAGCAGTACTTC; CDR3 protein: CASSSRGLIEQYF; D gene: TRBD1; J gene: TRBJ2-7; clone size: .; V gene: TRBV7-6
CDR3 DNA: TGTGCCAGCAGCTTCGGTTACGGGGGAGATGGCTACACCTTC; CDR3 protein: CASSFGYGGDGYTF; D gene: .; J gene: TRBJ1-2; clone size: .; V gene: TRBV13
CDR3 DNA: TGTGCCAGCAGCTTGGCCCACGGTGAGATGACTGAAGCTTTCTTT; CDR3 protein: CASSLAHGEMTEAFF; D gene: .; J gene: TRBJ1-1; clone size: .; V gene: TRBV5-8
CDR3 DNA: TGTGCCAGCTCACAAAGGCGACAGGGCTCTAGCGGCTACACCTTC; CDR3 protein: CASSQRRQGSSGYTF; D gene: TRBD1; J gene: TRBJ1-2; clone size: .; V gene: TRBV18
CDR3 DNA: TGCGCCAGCAGCCAAGATAGTGAGGCTGGGGCCAACGTCCTGACTTTC; CDR3 protein: CASSQDSEAGANVLTF; D gene: .; J gene: TRBJ2-6; clone size: .; V gene: TRBV4-3
CDR3 DNA: TGTGCCAGCAGCCATAGCGGGGGGGAGTACAATGAGCAGTTCTTC; CDR3 protein: CASSHSGGEYNEQFF; D gene: TRBD2; J gene: TRBJ2-1; clone size: .; V gene: TRBV4-2
CDR3 DNA: TGTGCCAGCAGTGTACAGCAGGGTAGCTCCTACGAGCAGTACTTC; CDR3 protein: CASSVQQGSSYEQYF; D gene: .; J gene: TRBJ2-7; clone size: .; V gene: TRBV6-1
CDR3 DNA: TGTGCCAGCAGTTACTCCCAGGGGGCACACTACGAGCAGTACTTC; CDR3 protein: CASSYSQGAHYEQYF; D gene: TRBD1; J gene: TRBJ2-7; clone size: .; V gene: TRBV6-5
CDR3 DNA: TGTGCCAGCAGTTACCGAGGGACAGGGTTGGGAGAAAAACTGTTTTTT; CDR3 protein: CASSYRGTGLGEKLFF; D gene: TRBD1; J gene: TRBJ1-4; clone size: .; V gene: TRBV6-5
CDR3 DNA: TGTGCCAGCTCACCACGTTTCGGGGCTAACTATGGCTACACCTTC; CDR3 protein: CASSPRFGANYGYTF; D gene: .; J gene: TRBJ1-2; clone size: .; V gene: TRBV18
CDR3 DNA: TGTGCCAGTAGTACCGGACAGGGGGCGGGAGAGACCCAGTACTTC; CDR3 protein: CASSTGQGAGETQYF; D gene: TRBD1; J gene: TRBJ2-5; clone size: .; V gene: TRBV19
CDR3 DNA: TGTGCCAGCAGCTTCGTCCAGAACTATGGCTACACCTTC; CDR3 protein: CASSFVQNYGYTF; D gene: .; J gene: TRBJ1-2; clone size: .; V gene: TRBV7-3
CDR3 DNA: TGCGCCAGCAGCCAAGATTTGTCAGCGGGGGGGGCGAAAAGAGAGACCCAGTACTTC; CDR3 protein: CASSQDLSAGGAKRETQYF; D gene: TRBD2; J gene: TRBJ2-5; clone size: .; V gene: TRBV4-3
CDR3 DNA: TGTGCCAGCAGGGACAGGGGATCGGCTTACTACGAGCAGTACTTC; CDR3 protein: CASRDRGSAYYEQYF; D gene: TRBD1; J gene: TRBJ2-7; clone size: .; V gene: TRBV2
CDR3 DNA: TGTGCCAGTAGTTCATGGCCGACAGAGCGTTCCTACGAGCAGTACTTC; CDR3 protein: CASSSWPTERSYEQYF; D gene: .; J gene: TRBJ2-7; clone size: .; V gene: TRBV19